This paragraph reports one T cell receptor beta chain. Its antigen is not known. CDR1 and CDR2 (germline): SGHTA, FQGNSA. Deletions cut 2 bases from V and 0 bases from J, with 14 bases between. The CDR3 loop spans 16 amino acids. These data originate in a study of shared clonotypes between healthy human individuals. Partitioning of CD4+ cells yielded a CD45RA+ naive subset and a CD45RA-negative memory subset. Whole-study results and caveats: Sampling involved blood alone; tissue repertoires likely differ. Roughly 4.7% was the fraction of naive CD4 clonotypes found shared across a handful of donors.

Only in-frame clones appear in the TCRdb table, and some are missing; sequencing was by immunoSEQ multiplex PCR. The sample shows roughly 2,500,000 clones, over 85% of them seen only once. This chain uses TRBV7-2 with TRBJ2-7, with D maybe TRBD2 (6 bases). The sample taken for sequencing was naive CD4+ T cells from PBMCs. As to subset: CD45RA+ positively selected. This TCR was recovered from a man aged 18 to 30 in good health. Some clones in this sample may be carry-over from other donors' samples. The CDR3 loop reads CASSLRGAGLSYEQYF. For the CDR3, the DNA is TGTGCCAGCAGCTTACGAGGAGCGGGCCTCTCCTACGAGCAGTACTTC.